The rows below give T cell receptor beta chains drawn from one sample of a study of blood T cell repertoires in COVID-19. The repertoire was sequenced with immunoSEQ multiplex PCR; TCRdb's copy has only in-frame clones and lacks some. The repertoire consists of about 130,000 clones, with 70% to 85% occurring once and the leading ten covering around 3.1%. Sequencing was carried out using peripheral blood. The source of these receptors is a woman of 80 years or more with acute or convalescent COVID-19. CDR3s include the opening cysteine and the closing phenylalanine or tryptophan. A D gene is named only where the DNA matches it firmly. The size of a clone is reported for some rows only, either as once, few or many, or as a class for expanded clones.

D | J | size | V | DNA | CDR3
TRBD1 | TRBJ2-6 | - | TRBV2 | TGTGCCAACACGGGACAGGGGATTTCTGGGGCCAACGTCCTGACTTTC | CANTGQGISGANVLTF
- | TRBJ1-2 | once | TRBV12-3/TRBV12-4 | TGTGCCAGCAGTTCACAGGGACATGGCTACACCTTC | CASSSQGHGYTF
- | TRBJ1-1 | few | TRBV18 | TGTGCCAGCTCACCCTTCTCATCCAGGGCTTCAATGAACACTGAAGCTTTCTTT | CASSPFSSRASMNTEAFF
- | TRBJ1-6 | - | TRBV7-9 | TGTGCCAGCAGCTCCCCTCGGTTACCCCTCCACTTT | CASSSPRLPLHF
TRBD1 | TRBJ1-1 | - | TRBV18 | TGTGCCAGCTCACGCGGACAGGGGGCTTCTGAAGCTTTCTTT | CASSRGQGASEAFF
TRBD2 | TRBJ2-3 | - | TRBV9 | TGTGCCAGCACACAAGCGGGGGGACATCCGGATACGCAGTATTTT | CASTQAGGHPDTQYF
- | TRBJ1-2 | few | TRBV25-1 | TGTGCCAGCAGTGAATACTCTGCACGGGGCTACACCTTC | CASSEYSARGYTF
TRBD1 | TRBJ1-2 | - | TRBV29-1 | TGCAGCGTCGATCAGGGGGTCAACTATGGCTACACCTTC | CSVDQGVNYGYTF
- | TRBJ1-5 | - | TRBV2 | TGTGCCAGCGGAGGAGGAGAGGGGGGCAATCAGCCCCAGCATTTT | CASGGGEGGNQPQHF
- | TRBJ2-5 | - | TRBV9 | TGTGCCAGCAGCGCCCAGGGGTCATTAGGGGAGACCCAGTACTTC | CASSAQGSLGETQYF
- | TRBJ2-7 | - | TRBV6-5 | TGTGCCAGCAGGACTGACCAGACCTACGAGCAGTACTTC | CASRTDQTYEQYF
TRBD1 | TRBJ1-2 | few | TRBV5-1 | TGCGCCAGCAAGGTGGCGACAGGGGGATATGGCTACACCTTC | CASKVATGGYGYTF
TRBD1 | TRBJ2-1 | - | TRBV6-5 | TGTGCCACCTTCCCCGGGACAGATAACTACAATGAGCAGTTCTTC | CATFPGTDNYNEQFF
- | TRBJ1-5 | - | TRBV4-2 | TGTGCCAGCAGCCAAGAGGACAGTTGGAATCAGCCCCAGCATTTT | CASSQEDSWNQPQHF
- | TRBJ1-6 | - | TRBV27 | TGTGCCAGCAGTTCTCAGTCCTCGGGCTATAATTCACCCCTCCACTTT | CASSSQSSGYNSPLHF
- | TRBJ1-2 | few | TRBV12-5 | TGTGCTAGTGCCCGAGGAGACGGCGACTATGGCTACACCTTC | CASARGDGDYGYTF
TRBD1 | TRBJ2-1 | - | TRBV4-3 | TGCGCCAGCAGCCCCGGGACAGGTTACAATGAGCAGTTCTTC | CASSPGTGYNEQFF
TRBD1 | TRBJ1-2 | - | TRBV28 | TGTGCCAGCAGTTTCGGACAGGGGTTGTATGGCTACACCTTC | CASSFGQGLYGYTF
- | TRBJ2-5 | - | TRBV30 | TGTGCCTGGAGTACCGGGACTGCTGAGACCCAGTACTTC | CAWSTGTAETQYF
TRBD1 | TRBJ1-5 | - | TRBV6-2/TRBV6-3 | TGTGCCAGCAGCCGAACCGGGACAGGGCACAATCAGCCCCAGCATTTT | CASSRTGTGHNQPQHF
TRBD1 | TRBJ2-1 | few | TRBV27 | TGTGCCAGCAGTTTTCCGGGACAGGGCCTTCATGAGCAGTTCTTC | CASSFPGQGLHEQFF
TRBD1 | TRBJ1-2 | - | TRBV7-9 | TGTGCCAGCAGCCCTCGGACAGGGGTCAGAGCTAACTATGGCTACACCTTC | CASSPRTGVRANYGYTF
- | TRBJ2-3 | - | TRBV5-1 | TGCGCCAGCAGCTTTTCGGGGGGCCCTACCACAGATACGCAGTATTTT | CASSFSGGPTTDTQYF
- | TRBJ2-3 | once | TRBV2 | TGTGCCAGCAGTGTTGCAGGGTCGCAGTATTTT | CASSVAGSQYF
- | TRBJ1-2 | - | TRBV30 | TGTGCCTGGAGTGTACGGACAGACTATGGCTACACCTTC | CAWSVRTDYGYTF
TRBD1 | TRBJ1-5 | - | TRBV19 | TGTGCCAGTAGTGCAGGGACAGGCCTCAATCAGCCCCAGCATTTT | CASSAGTGLNQPQHF
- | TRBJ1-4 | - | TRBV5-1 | TGCGCCAGCAGCTTGGCTCTGAGTGAAAAACTGTTTTTT | CASSLALSEKLFF
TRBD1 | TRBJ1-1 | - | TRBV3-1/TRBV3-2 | TGTGCCAGCAGCCAAGATGGGACAGTGAACACTGAAGCTTTCTTT | CASSQDGTVNTEAFF
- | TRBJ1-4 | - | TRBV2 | TGTGCCAGCAGGTCCGATCGGGAGGATGAAAAACTGTTTTTT | CASRSDREDEKLFF
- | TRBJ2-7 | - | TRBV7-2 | TGTGCCAGCAGCTCCCGACGAGGAACCTACGAGCAGTACTTC | CASSSRRGTYEQYF
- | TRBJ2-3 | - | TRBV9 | TGTGCCAGCAGCGTAGCACAGGCAAGCACAGATACGCAGTATTTT | CASSVAQASTDTQYF
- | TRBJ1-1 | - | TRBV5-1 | TGCGCCAGCAGCTTTGATGGGGCTATAAACACTGAAGCTTTCTTT | CASSFDGAINTEAFF
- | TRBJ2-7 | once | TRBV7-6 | TGTGCCAGCAGCTCCCTCCCGCAGGCCTCCTACGAGCAGTACTTC | CASSSLPQASYEQYF
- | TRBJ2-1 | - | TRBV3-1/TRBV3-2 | TGTGCCAGCAGCAGACAGAGCCTTTACAATGAGCAGTTCTTC | CASSRQSLYNEQFF
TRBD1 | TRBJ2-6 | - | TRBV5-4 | TGTGCCAGCAGCTGGGGGACAGGAGGATTTGGGGCCAACGTCCTGACTTTC | CASSWGTGGFGANVLTF
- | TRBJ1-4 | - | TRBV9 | TGTGCCAGCAGCGTAGGGGGCGCAACTAATGAAAAACTGTTTTTT | CASSVGGATNEKLFF
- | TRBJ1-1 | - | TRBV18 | TGTGCCAGCTCTAACGAACTTGGGAGATTGAACACTGAAGCTTTCTTT | CASSNELGRLNTEAFF
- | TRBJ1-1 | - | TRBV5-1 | TGCGCCAGCAGCTCCGGGACGGGGGACACTGAAGCTTTCTTT | CASSSGTGDTEAFF
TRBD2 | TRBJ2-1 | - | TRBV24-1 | TGTGCCACCAGTTCCGGAGCGGGGGCCTGGAGTGAGCAGTTCTTC | CATSSGAGAWSEQFF
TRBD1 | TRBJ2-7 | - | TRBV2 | TGTGCCAGCAGCCTCACCGGGACAGGGAAGGGCGAGCAGTACTTC | CASSLTGTGKGEQYF
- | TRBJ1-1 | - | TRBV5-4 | TGTGCCAGCAGCCCGGGGGGGCCCACGAACACTGAAGCTTTCTTT | CASSPGGPTNTEAFF
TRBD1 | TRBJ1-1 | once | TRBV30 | TGTGCCTGGATCCCGGGACAGGGAGGACGGGACACTGAAGCTTTCTTT | CAWIPGQGGRDTEAFF
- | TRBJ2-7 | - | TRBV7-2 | TGTGCCAGCACCCTCGAGGCAGGGCGCGAGCAGTACTTC | CASTLEAGREQYF
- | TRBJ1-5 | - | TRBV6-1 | TGTGCCAGCAGTGAAGGGGCAGGCCCTAGCAATCAGCCCCAGCATTTT | CASSEGAGPSNQPQHF
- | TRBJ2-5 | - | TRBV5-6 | TGTGCCAGCAGCCACATTGAAGAGACCCAGTACTTC | CASSHIEETQYF
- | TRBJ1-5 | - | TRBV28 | TGTGCCAGCAGGTCAACAGGGATCCGCCGTCAGCCCCAGCATTTT | CASRSTGIRRQPQHF